This T cell receptor (beta chain) emerged from a study of CD8+ T cells in alopecia areata. V was trimmed by 4 bases and J by 4 bases, leaving 16 bases between them. This CDR3 region has 14 residues. Germline CDR1 is GTSNPN and CDR2 is SVGIG (reference sequence). Treatment described: oral pan-JAK inhibitor, 5-10 mg twice daily. Peripheral blood and lesional scalp punch biopsies came from alopecia areata patients. Extracted RNA was reverse transcribed into cDNA, the sequencing template. The repertoire was sequenced with immunoSEQ multiplex PCR; TCRdb's copy has only in-frame clones and lacks some. The data hold 4,000 to 5,500 clones, with approximately 89% observed a single time.

The genes are TRBV30 and TRBJ1-1, with D perhaps matching TRBD1 (5 bases). The source material was skin, sampled at week 4, from a patient treated with tofacitinib. This clonotype was obtained from a human donor with alopecia areata. CDR3 nucleotide sequence: TGTGCCTGGAACTGGAGGGGTCGAGCCACTGAAGCTTTCTTT. Protein sequence: CAWNWRGRATEAFF.